The 10 T cell receptor beta chains listed next were all sequenced from one sample in a study of blood T cell repertoires in COVID-19 (dated by TCRdb to between 2020 and 2021). Libraries were constructed by the immunoSEQ multiplex PCR assay. The table was pulled from immuneACCESS by TCRdb, which kept in-frame rearrangements only. Such tables lose some clones; where checked, under half of the loss comes from unresolved V genes, and the rest has no known cause. In this sample the table shows under 450,000 clones, over 75% of which occur a single time. The ten largest clonotypes hold roughly 1.6% of the sample. Sequences were obtained from peripheral blood. Source of these receptors: a woman aged 40 to 55 with COVID-19, enrolled during active disease.

The gene calls are TRBV6-2 or TRBV6-3 and TRBJ2-1, with D tentatively TRBD2 (6 bases). Germline CDR1 MNHEY, CDR2 SVGEGT. The CDR3 has 12 residues. The germline V and J ends were trimmed by 6 bases and 10 bases, with 13 bases remaining between them. The CDR3 is CASSPRGFEQFF. The CDR3 DNA is TGTGCCAGCAGCCCACGGGGGTTCGAGCAGTTCTTC.

The chain recombines TRBV7-2 with TRBJ2-7; perhaps TRBD1 as D (6 bases). Germline CDR1 SGHTA, CDR2 FQGNSA. The CDR3 loop spans 12 amino acids. With 2 bases removed from V and 4 bases from J, the gap between germline ends came to 6 bases. The CDR3 loop is CASSLQGYEQYF. The CDR3 DNA follows: TGTGCCAGCAGCTTACAGGGGTACGAGCAGTACTTC.

The V gene is TRBV6-5, the J gene TRBJ1-2; D is perhaps TRBD1 (5 bases). Trimming shortened V by 4 bases and J by 8 bases, and 11 bases separated the two germline ends. This CDR3 comprises 12 residues. CDR1 and CDR2 from the germline V gene are MNHEY and SVGAGI. The CDR3 reads CASSLGGVGYTF. CDR3 nucleotide sequence: TGTGCCAGCAGTTTGGGGGGGGTGGGCTACACCTTC.

This rearrangement joins TRBV9 to TRBJ2-2; 8 bases line up with TRBD2. The CDR3 spans 17 residues. CDR1 and CDR2 from the germline V gene are SGDLS and YYNGEE. The trim removed 0 bases at V and 3 bases at J, leaving 7 bases unmatched. CDR3 in DNA: TGTGCCAGCAGCGTAGGAGGCGGGGGGTCATACACCGGGGAGCTGTTTTTT. Its translation: CASSVGGGGSYTGELFF.

This clone came up once. The genes are TRBV28 and TRBJ2-3, with 10 bases fitting TRBD2. Trimming at V came to 5 bases and at J to 3 bases, leaving 5 bases not matched to a gene. Per germline, CDR1 MDHEN and CDR2 SYDVKM. The CDR3 has 15 amino acids. The CDR3 reads CASSTTTSGTDTQYF. The DNA for the CDR3 is TGTGCCAGCAGTACCACGACTAGCGGGACAGATACGCAGTATTTT.

The chain uses TRBV6-5 and TRBJ2-1; D perhaps matches TRBD1 (6 bases). From germline, CDR1 is MNHEY and CDR2 SVGAGI. Between the trimmed V and J ends, which lost 8 bases and 7 bases, there was a span of 15 bases. The CDR3 length is 13 residues. CDR3 sequence reads: CASQQGRKNEQFF. Written as DNA, the CDR3 is TGTGCCAGCCAACAGGGTCGGAAGAATGAGCAGTTCTTC.

This chain links TRBV19 with TRBJ2-3; 15 nucleotides line up with TRBD2. CDR3 length equals 17 residues. CDR1 is LNHDA and CDR2 is SQIVND in the germline V gene (reference sequence). The V segment lost 5 bases and the J segment 5 bases; nucleotides outside the gene matches: 8. The DNA for the CDR3 is TGTGCCAGTAGTCTGCGGACTAGCGGGGGGGTCAGAGATACGCAGTATTTT. This translates into CASSLRTSGGVRDTQYF. Full variable domain (rest looked up from reference TRBV19 and TRBJ2-3): DGGITQSPKYLFRKEGQNVTLSCEQNLNHDAMYWYRQDPGQGLRLIYYSQIVNDFQKGDIAEGYSVSREKKESFPLTVTSAQKNPTAFYLCASSLRTSGGVRDTQYFGPGTRLTVL.

This chain links TRBV5-1 with TRBJ2-4; 7 bases are shared with TRBD2. The V and J ends lost 2 bases and 6 bases, in that order; junction bases with no gene match: 5. CDR3 length equals 14 residues. CDR1 is SGHRS, CDR2 YFSETQ, per germline. CDR3 DNA sequence: TGCGCCAGCAGCTTTGGGAGGGGAATAAACATTCAGTACTTC. Protein sequence: CASSFGRGINIQYF.

The chain joins TRBV19 to TRBJ1-1; TRBD1 matches 7 bases. With 4 bases clipped from V and 0 bases from J, the junction kept 14 bases outside the gene matches. Germline CDR1 is LNHDA and CDR2 is SQIVND (reference sequence). The CDR3 runs to 18 residues. The DNA for the CDR3 is TGTGCCAGTAGTACGTCTTCCAGACAGGGACCCATGAACACTGAAGCTTTCTTT. This sequence encodes CASSTSSRQGPMNTEAFF.

The rearrangement uses TRBV18 and TRBJ2-1; D gene uncertain. The CDR3 extends over 15 amino acids. Trimming left V 1 base short and J 8 bases short, with 15 bases between. CDR1 and CDR2 (germline): KGHSH, LQKENI. The CDR3 spells CASSPRSRPGDEQFF. The CDR3 region has the DNA TGTGCCAGCTCACCACGTTCGAGACCAGGCGATGAGCAGTTCTTC.